Sequencing of this T cell receptor (beta chain) was carried out in a study of cytomegalovirus exposure and HLA in healthy donors. The CDR3 is 15 residues long. The V gene end was trimmed by 5 bases and the J gene end by 5 bases; junction bases not matched to a gene: 7. Looked up from germline, CDR1 is MNHNS and CDR2 is SASEGT. Healthy bone marrow donors made up the donor group. The PCR ran on 60 Vbeta and 13 Jbeta primers. Profiled with immunoSEQ multiplex PCR; TCRdb holds only in-frame clones, not every one. The profile shows under 200,000 clones, roughly four fifths of them singletons. The chain joins TRBV6-1 to TRBJ2-7; TRBD1 aligns across 12 bases. The receptor comes from a woman aged 18 to 35 in good health and CMV-seronegative. Sequencing was carried out using PBMCs. CDR3: CASSSPGQGANEQYF. The DNA for the CDR3 is TGTGCCAGCAGTTCACCGGGACAGGGGGCAAACGAGCAGTACTTC.